This T cell receptor beta chain was sequenced for a study of cytotoxic CD8 clonotypes in ibrutinib-treated CLL. Germline CDR1 reads SGHNT; CDR2 reads YYREEE (reference sequence). The CDR3 is made up of 16 amino acids. V shed 4 bases and J 3 bases; nucleotides not matched to a gene: 12. Here immunoSEQ multiplex PCR was the method, and the copy in TCRdb shows in-frame clones only, minus some. The table lists some 170,000 clones, approximately 91% of them singletons, with 3% in the top ten. The sample in question was PBMCs, obtained at disease progression, from a patient treated with ibrutinib. V usage is TRBV5-4 and J usage is TRBJ1-1; 7 bases align to TRBD1. This sequence was found in a human donor with chronic lymphocytic leukemia. The CDR3 protein is CASSGDSWKRDTEAFF. The CDR3 coding sequence is TGTGCCAGCAGCGGGGACAGTTGGAAGAGGGACACTGAAGCTTTCTTT.